This entry features one T cell receptor beta chain sequence. Its antigen is currently unknown. The source of the sample is a study of shared clonotypes between healthy human individuals. Study information: A donor's plate count was three for CD4 naive and three for CD4 memory; CD8 naive had two and CD8 memory one.

Findings and caveats of the study: Naive subsets, compared against memory subsets, generally had larger estimated richness values.

DNA at 150 to 250 ng, roughly 27,000 T cell genomes, went into sorted-subset replicate PCRs. TCRdb's table, derived via immunoSEQ multiplex PCR, lists solely in-frame clones and lacks some. The repertoire includes 950,000 to 1,300,000 clones, around four fifths of them detected once, and 1.2% to 1.5% sits in the top ten. The donors, healthy adults who were HIV-negative, had experienced no recent acute infections or vaccinations. Looked up from germline, CDR1 is MDHEN and CDR2 is SYDVKM. V lost 4 bases, J lost 3 bases, and 4 bases lay in between. CDR3 length equals 11 residues. The rearrangement links TRBV28 to TRBJ2-7; the D is unclear. Sequencing was done on a sample of memory CD4+ T cells sorted from blood. Subset indicated: CD45RA-negative fraction. The sequence was obtained from a man in his late teens or twenties in good health. CDR3 sequence reads: CASSSGYEQYF. CDR3 DNA: TGTGCCAGCAGTTCGGGCTACGAGCAGTACTTC. The full variable domain, in which reference TRBV28 and TRBJ2-7 provide the parts outside the CDR3, is DVKVTQSSRYLVKRTGEKVFLECVQDMDHENMFWYRQDPGLGLRLIYFSYDVKMKEKGDIPEGYSVSREKKERFSLILESASTNQTSMYLCASSSGYEQYFGPGTRLTVT.